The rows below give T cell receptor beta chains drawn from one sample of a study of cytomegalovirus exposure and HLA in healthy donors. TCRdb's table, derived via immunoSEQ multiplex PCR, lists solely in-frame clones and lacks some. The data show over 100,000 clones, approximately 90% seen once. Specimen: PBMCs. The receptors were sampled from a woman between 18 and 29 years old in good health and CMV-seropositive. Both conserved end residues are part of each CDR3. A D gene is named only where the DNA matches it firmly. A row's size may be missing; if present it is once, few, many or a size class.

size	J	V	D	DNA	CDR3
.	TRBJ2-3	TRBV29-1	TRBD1	TGCAGCGTTCTTCGACAGGGAGATACGCAGTATTTT	CSVLRQGDTQYF
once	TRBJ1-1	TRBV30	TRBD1	TGTGCCTGGAGTGGTTTGGGACAGGGAAAGGCTGAAGCTTTCTTT	CAWSGLGQGKAEAFF
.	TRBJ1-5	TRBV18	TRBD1	TGTGCCAGCTCAGCAGGGACAGGGGGCTGGAATCAGCCCCAGCATTTT	CASSAGTGGWNQPQHF
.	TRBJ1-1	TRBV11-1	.	TGTGCCACGTCTCAGGGTCACACTGAAGCTTTCTTT	CATSQGHTEAFF
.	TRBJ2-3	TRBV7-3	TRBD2	TGTGCCAGCAGCGTTCGACCGGGACTAGGGACCACAGATACGCAGTATTTT	CASSVRPGLGTTDTQYF
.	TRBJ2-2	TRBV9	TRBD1	TGTGCCAGCCAGGGACAGACGAACACCGGGGAGCTGTTTTTT	CASQGQTNTGELFF
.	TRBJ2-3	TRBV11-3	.	TGTGCCAGCAGCTTAGATCCCCAGTCGGATACGCAGTATTTT	CASSLDPQSDTQYF
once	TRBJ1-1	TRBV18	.	TGTGCCAGCTCACCCCCGGGGGGGGGCTCGGGGGGAACCGAAGCTTTCTTT	CASSPPGGGSGGTEAFF
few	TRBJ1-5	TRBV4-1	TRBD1	TGCGCCAGCAGCCACCCTGGGACAGCCAATCAGCCCCAGCATTTT	CASSHPGTANQPQHF
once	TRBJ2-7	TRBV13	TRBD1	TGTGCCAGCAGCTTATCCACAGGGGATGAGGACGAGCAGTACTTC	CASSLSTGDEDEQYF
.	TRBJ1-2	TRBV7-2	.	TGTGCCAGCAGCTTGGAGGGGTTAGCTAACTATGGCTACACCTTC	CASSLEGLANYGYTF
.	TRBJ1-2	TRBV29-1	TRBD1	TGCAGCGCACAGGGGGGTTCTAGTGGCTACACCTTC	CSAQGGSSGYTF
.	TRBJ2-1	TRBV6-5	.	TGTGCCAGCAGTTACTCAACAGGGGCGGGGGAGCAGTTCTTC	CASSYSTGAGEQFF
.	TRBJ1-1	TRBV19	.	TGTGCCAGTAGTATCTCACCACGGTTGAACACTGAAGCTTTCTTT	CASSISPRLNTEAFF
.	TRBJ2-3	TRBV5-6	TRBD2	TGTGCCAGCAGCTTTCAACTAGCGGGGGATAGCACAGATACGCAGTATTTT	CASSFQLAGDSTDTQYF
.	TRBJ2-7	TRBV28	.	TGTGCCAGCAGTTTAGTGTCCGGGAACGAGCAGTACTTC	CASSLVSGNEQYF
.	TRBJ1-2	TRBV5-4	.	TGTGCCAGCAGCTTGGGTGGGCAGGTGGATGGCTACACCTTC	CASSLGGQVDGYTF
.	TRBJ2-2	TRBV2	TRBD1	TGTGCCAGCAGCCGAGAACAGGGGAAGAACACCGGGGAGCTGTTTTTT	CASSREQGKNTGELFF
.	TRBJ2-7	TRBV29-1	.	TGCAGCGGCCGCAACTGGGAGGAGGAGTACTTC	CSGRNWEEEYF
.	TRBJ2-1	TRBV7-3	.	TGTGCCAGCAGTTTGGGGGGAGGGGCAGGGGAGCACAATGAGCAGTTCTTC	CASSLGGGAGEHNEQFF
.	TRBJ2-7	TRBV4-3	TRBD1	TGCGCCAGCAGCCTTGCCGGGACAGGGTTAGCCTACGAGCAGTACTTC	CASSLAGTGLAYEQYF
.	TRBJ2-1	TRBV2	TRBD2	TGTGCCAGCAGTGACCCCCTACAGGGGTACGGCGGGGGGGCCGTAGATGAGCAGTTCTTC	CASSDPLQGYGGGAVDEQFF
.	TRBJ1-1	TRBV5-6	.	TGTGCCAGCAGCCTGTCAGGGTTAACCACTGAAGCTTTCTTT	CASSLSGLTTEAFF
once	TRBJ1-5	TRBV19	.	TGTGCCAGTACCCGAGAGGGTTTTCAGCCCCAGCATTTT	CASTREGFQPQHF
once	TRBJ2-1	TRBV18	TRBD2	TGTGCCAGCTCCCGGGGGACTACCTTCTACAATGAGCAGTTCTTC	CASSRGTTFYNEQFF
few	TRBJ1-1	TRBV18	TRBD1	TGTGCCAGCTCCACCGTAGGGGGCGGAGAAGCTTTCTTT	CASSTVGGGEAFF
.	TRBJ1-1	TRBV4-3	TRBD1	TGCGCCAGCAGCCAAGATGGGGACAGGCTAAGGGGTTACACTGAAGCTTTCTTT	CASSQDGDRLRGYTEAFF
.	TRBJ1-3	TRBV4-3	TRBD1	TGCGCCAGCAGCCTGAACACAGGGGCGGGAAACACCATATATTTT	CASSLNTGAGNTIYF
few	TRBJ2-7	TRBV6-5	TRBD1	TGTGCCAGCAGTCAACAGGGGGCTCTCTACGAGCAGTACTTC	CASSQQGALYEQYF
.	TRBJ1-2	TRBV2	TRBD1	TGTGCCAGCAGGGACAGGGGGTTACCTAACTATGGCTACACCTTC	CASRDRGLPNYGYTF
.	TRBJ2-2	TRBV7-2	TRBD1	TGTGCCAGCAGCTGGGGACAGGGGCGGGCCGGGGAGCTGTTTTTT	CASSWGQGRAGELFF
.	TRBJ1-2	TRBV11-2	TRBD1	TGTGCCAGCAGCTTCGGGACAGGGGTTTTTGGCTACACCTTC	CASSFGTGVFGYTF
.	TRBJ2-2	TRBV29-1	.	TGCAGCGTTGAACGCGATACCGGGGAGCTGTTTTTT	CSVERDTGELFF
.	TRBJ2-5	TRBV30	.	TGTGCCTGGAGTGTACGGGCTAGCTCCGTCCTCAAATACTTC	CAWSVRASSVLKYF
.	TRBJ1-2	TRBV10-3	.	TGTGCCATCAGTGAGTCCGGGGAGTATGGCTACACCTTC	CAISESGEYGYTF
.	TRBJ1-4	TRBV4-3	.	TGCGCCAGCAGCCAGGGGCAGGGGTTTGAAAAACTGTTTTTT	CASSQGQGFEKLFF
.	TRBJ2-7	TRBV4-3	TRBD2	TGCGCCAGCAGCCAAGACCGGACTAGCGACATCTACGAGCAGTACTTC	CASSQDRTSDIYEQYF
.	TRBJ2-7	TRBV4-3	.	TGCGCCAGCAGCCAAGAACCTAATACAGTGAGCTACTTC	CASSQEPNTVSYF
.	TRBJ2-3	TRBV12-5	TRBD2	TGTGCTAGTGGTCTCCAGGCCGCGGGGGGCCGCCAAGATACGCAGTATTTT	CASGLQAAGGRQDTQYF
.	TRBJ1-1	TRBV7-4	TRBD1	TGTGCCAGCAGCCGTAACAGGGGGGTCACTGAAGCTTTCTTT	CASSRNRGVTEAFF
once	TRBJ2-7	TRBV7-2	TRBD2	TGTGCCAGCAGCCAAGAGACACGGACTAGCGTCCACGAGCAGTACTTC	CASSQETRTSVHEQYF
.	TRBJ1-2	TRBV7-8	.	TGTGCCAGCAGCTCCGACGAGCAGGGATTACTTATGGGCTACCTCAACTATGGCTACACCTTC	CASSSDEQGLLMGYLNYGYTF
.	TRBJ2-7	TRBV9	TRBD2	TGTGCCAGCAGCGTTCCACTAGCGGGGGACTACGAGCAGTACTTC	CASSVPLAGDYEQYF